A single T cell receptor (beta chain) is shown here with its context. This sample was included in a study of blood T cell repertoires in COVID-19. About the research overall: Specimens from acute and convalescent COVID-19 originated in the United States, Italy and Spain. T cells, B-cell-depleted T cells, or PBMCs provided the cDNA or gDNA that served as material.

In the authors' workflow: Nucleated cell counts were estimated from reference gene primer amplification. Using immunoSEQ multiplex PCR, the repertoire was profiled, and TCRdb retains in-frame clones only, with some absent. The DNA gave D and trimming, while V, J and clone size come from that table. This sample has a few hundred thousand clones; roughly four fifths occur once, and the top ten carry 3.4%. CDR1 and CDR2 (germline): SGDLS, YYNGEE. V shed 0 bases and J 2 bases; nucleotides not matched to a gene: 10. This CDR3 contains 17 residues. Sequences were obtained from peripheral blood. This clonotype was obtained from a young woman with acute or convalescent COVID-19. The rearrangement uses TRBV9 and TRBJ2-5, with TRBD2 identical over 7 bases. CDR3 loop: CASSVGLVQRGQETQYF. The CDR3 region has the DNA TGTGCCAGCAGCGTAGGGCTGGTCCAGCGGGGACAAGAGACCCAGTACTTC.